The next 16 T cell receptor beta chains were all read from a single sample in a study of T cell responses to AZD1222 COVID-19 vaccine. Libraries were prepared by immunoSEQ multiplex PCR; TCRdb keeps only in-frame clonotypes and omits some of them. The sample consists of 100,000 to 150,000 clones, about 90% of them appearing once. The material sequenced was peripheral blood, taken on day 0 of MenACWY control vaccination. Source of these receptors: an adult in good health.

The CDR3 DNA reads as TGTGCCAGCAGCTTTAGGGGGCGGGAGGGTTATTACAATGAGCAGTTCTTC. It specifies CASSFRGREGYYNEQFF. This rearrangement joins TRBV5-6 to TRBJ2-1; 9 nucleotides line up with TRBD2. The ends lost 2 bases at V and 4 bases at J; junction bases unmatched: 10. The CDR3 consists of 17 residues. Germline loops: CDR1 SGHDT, CDR2 YYEEEE. Supplemented by reference TRBV5-6 and TRBJ2-1, the full variable domain reads DAGVTQSPTHLIKTRGQQVTLRCSPKSGHDTVSWYQQALGQGPQFIFQYYEEEERQRGNFPDRFSGHQFPNYSSELNVNALLLGDSALYLCASSFRGREGYYNEQFFGPGTRLTVL.

The chain recombines TRBV28 with TRBJ2-7, with D unresolved. Between the trimmed V and J ends, which lost 5 bases and 4 bases, there was a span of 9 bases. Germline V gives CDR1 MDHEN, CDR2 SYDVKM. The CDR3 spans 12 residues. The chain's CDR3 is CASSRSPYEQYV. The CDR3 DNA reads TGTGCCAGCAGTCGGTCTCCTTACGAGCAGTACGTC.

The chain is built from TRBV11-2 and TRBJ2-5; D is undetermined. CDR3 length equals 13 residues. V was pared by 4 bases and J by 5 bases, with 11 bases between. Germline CDR1 reads SGHAT; CDR2 reads FQNNGV. CDR3 sequence (DNA): TGTGCCAGCAGCTCCTCAAGTTCGGAGACCCAGTACTTC. Protein: CASSSSSSETQYF.

The J gene is TRBJ2-7, the V gene TRBV5-6; possible D gene TRBD1, 6 bases. This CDR3 contains 13 residues. CDR1 and CDR2 from the germline V gene are SGHDT and YYEEEE. V gave up 2 bases and J gave up 1 base, with 7 bases separating them. The CDR3 sequence is CASSFGQSYEQYF. The CDR3 DNA reads TGTGCCAGCAGCTTCGGACAGTCCTACGAGCAGTACTTC.

V gene TRBV5-5 combines with J gene TRBJ1-5; 9 bases fit TRBD1. The CDR3 has 16 residues. The V segment lost 4 bases and the J segment 3 bases; nucleotides outside the gene matches: 8. Germline V lookup: CDR1 SGHKS, CDR2 YYEKEE (reference sequence). DNA for the CDR3: TGTGCCAGCAGCCGGACAGGGGCCGAGTTCAATCAGCCCCAGCATTTT. This encodes CASSRTGAEFNQPQHF.

For the CDR3, the DNA is TGTGCCAGCAGCTCGACCGACCCCGCGGCGCAGGTTTTCTACACCTTC. Residues: CASSSTDPAAQVFYTF. J is TRBJ1-2 and V is TRBV7-9, with D unclear. The CDR3 sequence is 16 residues long. CDR1 is SEHNR and CDR2 is FQNEAQ in the germline V gene (reference sequence). Trimming cost V 4 bases and J 10 bases, with 25 bases left between them.

V usage is TRBV9 and J usage is TRBJ2-7; 11 positions match TRBD2. Germline trimming cut 3 bases from V and 0 bases from J; bases unmatched to any gene: 17. This CDR3 region has 20 residues. From germline, CDR1 is SGDLS and CDR2 YYNGEE. CDR3 in DNA: TGTGCCAGCAGCGGCACCCATCCTACAAGGACTAGCGGGCACTCCTACGAGCAGTACGTC. Translated, it gives CASSGTHPTRTSGHSYEQYV.

This chain uses TRBV11-3 with TRBJ2-1, with 8 bases lining up with TRBD1. The CDR3 spans 14 residues. Trimming took 5 bases from V and 3 from J; bases not matched to a gene: 3. CDR1 is SGHNT and CDR2 is YENEEA in the germline V gene. CDR3 residues: CASSKDRVYNEQFF. The DNA of the CDR3 is TGTGCCAGCAGCAAGGACAGGGTCTACAATGAGCAGTTCTTC.

CDR3 region: CASSLDQFGTGAPKNIQYF. CDR3 DNA sequence: TGTGCCAGCAGCTTAGATCAGTTTGGGACAGGGGCTCCCAAAAACATTCAGTACTTC. The rearrangement links TRBV11-2 to TRBJ2-4; TRBD1 matches at 10 bases. V lost 0 bases to trimming and J lost 2 bases; unmatched junction nucleotides: 10. This CDR3 is 19 amino acids long. Germline V gene data show CDR1 as SGHAT and CDR2 as FQNNGV.

The chain recombines TRBV10-3 with TRBJ1-2; D call uncertain. Germline V gene lookup returns CDR1 ENHRY and CDR2 SYGVKD. CDR3 size: 16 residues. The V end was cut by 0 bases, the J end by 4 bases, with 15 bases between. The CDR3 bases are TGTGCCATCAGTGAGTCGAATGTCAGCGAGGGCTATGGCTACACCTTC. Its translation: CAISESNVSEGYGYTF.

The rearrangement joins TRBV15 to TRBJ2-1, with no clear D. V lost 0 bases, J lost 7 bases, and 10 bases lay in between. The CDR3 length is 14 residues. The germline V gene encodes CDR1 LNHNV and CDR2 YYDKDF (reference sequence). The chain's CDR3 is CATSRDWVGNEQFF. In DNA form, the CDR3 reads TGTGCCACCAGCAGAGATTGGGTTGGAAATGAGCAGTTCTTC.

This clone was counted between two and nine times. CDR3: CASSRDVETQYF. The DNA for the CDR3 is TGTGCCAGCTCCAGGGACGTGGAGACCCAGTACTTC. The chain combines TRBV28 with TRBJ2-5; D is tentatively TRBD1 or TRBD2 (5 bases each). The CDR3 is 12 amino acids. V was cut by 8 bases and J by 5 bases, with 12 bases left in between. Looked up from germline, CDR1 is MDHEN and CDR2 is SYDVKM.

This chain joins TRBV9 and TRBJ2-7; 8 bases align to TRBD1. Germline CDR1 SGDLS, CDR2 YYNGEE. There are 14 residues in the CDR3. The V gene end was trimmed by 3 bases and the J gene end by 0 bases; junction bases not matched to a gene: 2. CDR3 bases: TGTGCCAGCAGCGGGACAGGGAGCTCCTACGAGCAGTACTTC. It is translated as CASSGTGSSYEQYF.

This clone was seen only once. V gene TRBV27 combines with J gene TRBJ2-3, with D perhaps TRBD1 (5 bases). V was shortened by 5 bases and J by 6 bases, with 9 bases between the two germline ends. The CDR3 extends over 12 amino acids. Per germline, CDR1 MNHEY and CDR2 SMNVEV (reference sequence). This CDR3 reads CASSISGDTQYF. CDR3 DNA: TGTGCCAGCAGTATCTCAGGGGATACGCAGTATTTT.

V usage is TRBV28 and J usage is TRBJ2-1; D not resolved. V dropped 4 bases and J dropped 3 bases, with 7 bases sitting between them. Germline loops: CDR1 MDHEN, CDR2 SYDVKM. This CDR3 spans 13 amino acids. CDR3 sequence reads: CASSYGFYNEQFF. The CDR3 DNA sequence: TGTGCCAGCAGTTACGGGTTCTACAATGAGCAGTTCTTC.

The chain links TRBV12-3 or TRBV12-4 to TRBJ2-1; D not resolved. Between the trimmed V and J ends, which lost 3 bases and 10 bases, there was a span of 13 bases. The length of the CDR3 is 13 residues. The CDR3 here is CASSFGSGSEQFF. The CDR3 DNA sequence: TGTGCCAGCAGTTTTGGTTCCGGTAGCGAGCAGTTCTTC.